This T cell receptor beta chain was retrieved from a study of blood T cells in healthy people across ages. Whole-study findings and limits: Age brought a roughly linear fall in TCR beta diversity measured per million T cells.

Of note for this clonotype: The antigen remains undetermined.

The use of a sample-barcoded 5' primer and a J-beta primer mix characterized a second PCR of roughly 7 to 11 cycles. Through a template-switch adaptor with 12 random nucleotides, each cDNA molecule received a tag. TCRdb re-called the 5' RACE reads through MiXCR, storing one row per CDR3 protein. This table has 540,000 or so distinct CDR3 sequences, more than 45% appearing once. Trimming cost V 4 bases and J 2 bases, with 13 bases left between them. The CDR3 has 15 amino acids. Germline V CDR1 and CDR2: SGHKS, YYEKEE (reference sequence). The rearrangement joins TRBV5-5 to TRBJ2-1; no reliable D call. The sequence was obtained from an elderly man in good health. Input material: blood. This CDR3 is CASSVDLYTYNEQFF. DNA for the CDR3: TGTGCCAGCAGCGTCGACTTGTACACCTACAATGAGCAGTTCTTC.